What follows are 6 T cell receptor beta chains derived from one specimen sequenced in a study of CD8 T cells in Susac syndrome. Random hexamers were used to reverse transcribe the RNA input (about 0.45 to 1 ug). TCRdb fed the immunoSEQ multiplex PCR reads into MiXCR, producing one record per CDR3 protein. The table shows some 200,000 distinct CDR3 sequences, with about 95% occurring only once. Specimen: CD8+ T cells from PBMCs. These receptors all stem from a human donor with Susac syndrome.

The V gene is TRBV5-1, the J gene TRBJ1-4, with D unclear. Trimming removed 7 bases from V and 8 bases from J, with 15 bases in between. This CDR3 spans 13 amino acids. Looked up from germline, CDR1 is SGHRS and CDR2 is YFSETQ. CDR3 nucleotide sequence: TGCGCCAGCCGCGTCGGGTTCTGGGAAAAACTGTTTTTT. Amino acids: CASRVGFWEKLFF.

The V call is TRBV7-3, the J call TRBJ2-3; 8 nucleotides agree with TRBD2. V lost 4 bases and J lost 3; bases outside the gene matches: 6. Germline lookup yields CDR1 SGHTA and CDR2 FQGTGA. The CDR3 is 15 amino acids. CDR3 nucleotides: TGTGCCAGCAGCTCCCGGGGCGGGAGGACAGATACGCAGTATTTT. It encodes CASSSRGGRTDTQYF.

The V gene is TRBV20-1, the J gene TRBJ1-2, with D maybe TRBD1 (5 bases). CDR1 DFQATT and CDR2 SNEGSKA come from the germline V gene (reference sequence). V was cut by 5 bases and J by 2 bases, with 12 bases left in between. This CDR3 has 13 residues. Written as DNA, the CDR3 is TGCAGTGCTGGGACCGGCGGAAACTATGGCTACACCTTC. As protein: CSAGTGGNYGYTF.

This clonotype appeared once. The genes are TRBV5-6 and TRBJ1-1; D remains unclear. The CDR3 is made up of 16 amino acids. The germline gives CDR1 SGHDT, CDR2 YYEEEE. Trimming took 2 bases from V and 4 from J, leaving 18 bases between them. The CDR3 DNA reads TGTGCCAGCAGCTTAGAAGTCCGCCTGGAAGGCACTGAAGCTTTCTTT. Translating gives CASSLEVRLEGTEAFF.

This chain links TRBV7-2 with TRBJ1-2; the D gene is possibly TRBD1 (5 bases). V was pared by 5 bases and J by 4 bases, with 11 bases between. Germline lookup yields CDR1 SGHTA and CDR2 FQGNSA. The CDR3 totals 13 residues. DNA of the CDR3: TGTGCCAGCAGCACGCCTGGGGGCTATGGCTACACCTTC. It yields the protein CASSTPGGYGYTF.

The chain recombines TRBV9 with TRBJ2-5, with TRBD1 matching 9 bases. CDR1 is SGDLS, CDR2 YYNGEE, per germline. The V gene end was trimmed by 3 bases and the J gene end by 4 bases; junction bases not matched to a gene: 7. CDR3 length: 15 residues. DNA for the CDR3: TGTGCCAGCAGCGGTCCGGGACAGGGACGAGAGACCCAGTACTTC. It translates to CASSGPGQGRETQYF.